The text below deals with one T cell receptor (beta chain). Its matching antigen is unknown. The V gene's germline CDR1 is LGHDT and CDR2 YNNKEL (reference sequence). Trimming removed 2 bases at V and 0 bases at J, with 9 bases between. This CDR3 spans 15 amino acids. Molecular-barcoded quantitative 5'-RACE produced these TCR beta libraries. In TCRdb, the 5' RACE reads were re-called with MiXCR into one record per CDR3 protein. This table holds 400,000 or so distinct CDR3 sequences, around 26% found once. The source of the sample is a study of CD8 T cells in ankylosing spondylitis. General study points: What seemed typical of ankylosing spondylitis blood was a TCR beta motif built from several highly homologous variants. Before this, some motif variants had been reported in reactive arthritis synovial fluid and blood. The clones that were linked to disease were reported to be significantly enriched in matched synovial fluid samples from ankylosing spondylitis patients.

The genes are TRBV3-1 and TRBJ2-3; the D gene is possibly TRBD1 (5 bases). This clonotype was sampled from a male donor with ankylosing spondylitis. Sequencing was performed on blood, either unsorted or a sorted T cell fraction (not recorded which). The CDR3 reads CASSQKGASTDTQYF. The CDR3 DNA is TGTGCCAGCAGCCAAAAAGGGGCTAGCACAGATACGCAGTATTTT.